Only a few counts were recorded for the clone carrying this T cell receptor beta chain. Its antigen is undetermined. CDR1 and CDR2 from the germline V gene are SQVTM and ANQGSEA. Trimming pared 6 bases from V and 3 bases from J, leaving 9 bases between. The CDR3 loop spans 11 amino acids. These data originate in a study of T cells after yellow fever vaccination. Across the whole study: Libraries from low-cell-number fractions were prepared with the SMART-Seq v4 Ultra Low Input RNA kit. Notes on the study in general: FACS-sorted repertoires might harbor abundant contaminating clonotypes from the bulk population.

MiXCR was run by TCRdb on the 5' RACE reads, yielding one entry per CDR3 protein. Of about 73,000 distinct CDR3 sequences listed, around 7.3% were seen once; the top ten hold 35% to 45%. The TCR sequence derives from a man aged 25 to 40 who received the YFV17D yellow fever vaccine. Sequencing used CD8+ T cells sorted from PBMCs, obtained on the day of the yellow fever booster vaccination. The genes are TRBV29-1 and TRBJ2-7; a weak D match, TRBD1 (5 bases). The CDR3 here is CSVRDSYEQYF. DNA for the CDR3: TGCAGCGTCCGAGACAGCTACGAGCAGTACTTC.